This entry lists 21 T cell receptor beta chains sequenced from one sample in a study of human T cells and chemical hapten exposure. Noted time point: patch test 2, 6 weeks after DPC sensitization. The treatment denotes: therapeutic diphenylcyclopropenone sensitization with weekly scalp DPC. Each CDR3 protein is one row after TCRdb ran MiXCR on the RACE reads. Of more than 75,000 distinct CDR3 sequences in the sample, 9.5% to 13% were seen once. The sample in question was whole blood, obtained in connection with sensitization to the hapten diphenylcyclopropenone (DPC). These receptors all come from a woman in her twenties or thirties with alopecia areata. Some clones in this sample may be carry-over from other donors' samples.

The chain employs TRBV30 and TRBJ2-5; 7 positions match TRBD2. The CDR3 runs 13 residues. V was pared by 8 bases and J by 1 base, with 7 bases of the junction left unmatched. Germline CDR1 and CDR2: GTSNPN and SVGIG (reference sequence). CDR3 coding DNA: TGTGCCCTTCTGGCTAGCGGCCAAGAGACCCAGTACTTC. As protein: CALLASGQETQYF.

This clonotype was seen many times. The chain employs TRBV5-4 and TRBJ1-1, with TRBD1 as a possible D gene (5 bases). This CDR3 contains 14 residues. Germline V gene data show CDR1 as SGHNT and CDR2 as YYREEE (reference sequence). V was pared by 5 bases and J by 2 bases, with 13 bases between. CDR3 bases: TGTGCCAGCAGAGGGGCTGGGTCTAACACTGAAGCTTTCTTT. Amino acid sequence: CASRGAGSNTEAFF. Full variable domain (remainder filled in from reference TRBV5-4 and TRBJ1-1): ETGVTQSPTHLIKTRGQQVTLRCSSQSGHNTVSWYQQALGQGPQFIFQYYREEENGRGNFPPRFSGLQFPNYSSELNVNALELDDSALYLCASRGAGSNTEAFFGQGTRLTVV.

The chain carries TRBV5-6 and TRBJ1-6; possibly TRBD1 for D (5 bases). Trimming removed 2 bases at V and 8 bases at J, with 8 bases between. In germline, CDR1 is SGHDT, CDR2 YYEEEE. The CDR3 covers 13 residues. The CDR3 region is CASSFRDYSPLHF. The CDR3 DNA sequence: TGTGCCAGCAGCTTCCGGGACTATTCACCCCTCCACTTT.

This clonotype has ten or more counts. The chain uses TRBV18 and TRBJ2-1; a weak D match, TRBD2 (5 bases). This CDR3 spans 14 amino acids. The germline CDR1 and CDR2 sequences are KGHSH and LQKENI. Trimming removed 3 bases at V and 7 bases at J, with 13 bases between. The DNA of the CDR3 is TGTGCCAGCTCACCTACGGGGATGGGTAATGAGCAGTTCTTC. Amino acids: CASSPTGMGNEQFF.

This clonotype was seen a few times. The CDR3 DNA follows: TGTGCCAGTAGTCGGACAGAAAGCAATCAGCCCCAGCATTTT. Translating it yields CASSRTESNQPQHF. This chain joins TRBV19 and TRBJ1-5, with TRBD1 as a possible D gene (6 bases). Trimming cost V 5 bases and J 1 base, with 9 bases left between them. Germline loops: CDR1 LNHDA, CDR2 SQIVND (reference sequence). The CDR3 has 14 amino acids.

The V gene is TRBV6-2 or TRBV6-3, the J gene TRBJ1-5; 7 positions match TRBD1. Per the germline V gene, CDR1 is MNHEY and CDR2 is SVGEGT. The CDR3 length is 14 residues. J lost 7 bases, V lost 7 bases, and 10 bases had no gene match. The CDR3 DNA reads as TGTGCCAGCAAGGATACAGGGGAGGGCCAGCCCCAGCATTTT. Translation gives CASKDTGEGQPQHF.

This clonotype was picked up a small number of times. This chain uses TRBV11-2 with TRBJ2-3; D not resolved. CDR1 and CDR2 from the germline V gene are SGHAT and FQNNGV. Trimming stripped 1 base from V and 1 base from J, with 12 bases between. There are 16 residues in the CDR3. CDR3 region: CASSLVFGMGTDTQYF. In DNA form, the CDR3 reads TGTGCCAGCAGCTTAGTCTTTGGGATGGGCACAGATACGCAGTATTTT. Based on the CDR3 plus reference TRBV11-2 and TRBJ2-3, the full variable domain is EAGVAQSPRYKIIEKRQSVAFWCNPISGHATLYWYQQILGQGPKLLIQFQNNGVVDDSQLPKDRFSAERLKGVDSTLKIQPAKLEDSAVYLCASSLVFGMGTDTQYFGPGTRLTVL.

This clonotype was counted only a few times. This sequence may be a read error, since a much larger clone differs from it by one base. The genes are TRBV7-2 and TRBJ2-3; D not resolved. The CDR3 runs to 11 residues. V dropped 6 bases and J dropped 2 bases, with 3 bases sitting between them. Germline CDR1 is SGHTA and CDR2 is FQGNSA. CDR3 sequence (DNA): TGTGCCAGCAGTCACACAGATACGCAGTATTTT. Encoded protein: CASSHTDTQYF.

In this sample, this clonotype turned up many times. V and J are TRBV29-1 and TRBJ2-3, with D uncertain. Deletions cut 5 bases from V and 2 bases from J, with 11 bases between. This CDR3 is built from 13 residues. CDR1 and CDR2 from the germline V gene are SQVTM and ANQGSEA. CDR3 sequence (DNA): TGCAGCGTTCAGAAACAGTCCACAGATACGCAGTATTTT. This codes for CSVQKQSTDTQYF.

This clonotype was recorded many times. J is TRBJ1-5 and V is TRBV6-6; TRBD1 matches 7 bases. The ends lost 7 bases at V and 0 bases at J; junction bases unmatched: 3. Germline-derived CDR1 and CDR2 are MNHNY and SVGAGI (reference sequence). CDR3 size: 14 residues. CDR3 coding DNA: TGTGCCAGCAATACAGGGGATAGCAATCAGCCCCAGCATTTT. Translated, it gives CASNTGDSNQPQHF.

This clonotype came up many times. The chain combines TRBV19 with TRBJ1-4; tentative D call: TRBD1 (6 bases). Trimming removed 6 bases from V and 5 bases from J, with 13 bases in between. The CDR3 consists of 14 residues. The germline gives CDR1 LNHDA, CDR2 SQIVND (reference sequence). The CDR3 sequence: CASRHQGPNEKLFF. The CDR3 bases are TGTGCCAGTAGACATCAGGGGCCCAATGAAAAACTGTTTTTT.

This clonotype was observed many times. This chain links TRBV29-1 with TRBJ1-1, with D maybe TRBD1 (5 bases). V lost 7 bases, J lost 5 bases, and 17 bases lay in between. CDR1 and CDR2 (germline): SQVTM, ANQGSEA. This CDR3 spans 13 amino acids. Written as DNA, the CDR3 is TGCAGCGACAAAAGGGGAGTAGGGACTGAAGCTTTCTTT. The encoded protein is CSDKRGVGTEAFF. Supplemented by reference TRBV29-1 and TRBJ1-1, the full variable domain reads SAVISQKPSRDICQRGTSLTIQCQVDSQVTMMFWYRQQPGQSLTLIATANQGSEATYESGFVIDKFPISRPNLTFSTLTVSNMSPEDSSIYLCSDKRGVGTEAFFGQGTRLTVV.

The chain employs TRBV6-2 or TRBV6-3 and TRBJ1-6, with D unresolved. CDR1 is MNHEY and CDR2 is SVGEGT in the germline V gene. Trimming removed 6 bases from V and 0 bases from J, with 6 bases in between. The CDR3 extends over 14 amino acids. As DNA, the CDR3 is TGTGCCAGCAGACTGAGCTCCTATAATTCACCCCTCCACTTT. It yields the protein CASRLSSYNSPLHF.

This clonotype was counted at least ten times. The rearrangement joins TRBV29-1 to TRBJ1-5; 7 nucleotides align to TRBD1. The CDR3 contains 13 residues. Germline V CDR1 and CDR2: SQVTM, ANQGSEA. Trimming at V came to 5 bases and at J to 5 bases, leaving 6 bases not matched to a gene. CDR3 sequence (DNA): TGCAGCGTTTCAGCCCAGGGGGATCAGCCCCAGCATTTT. It yields the protein CSVSAQGDQPQHF.

The chain links TRBV29-1 to TRBJ2-2, with 8 bases that match TRBD1. The length of the CDR3 is 13 residues. From germline, CDR1 is SQVTM and CDR2 ANQGSEA. V trimming: 3 bases; J trimming: 4 bases; junction bases outside the gene matches: 1. The DNA for the CDR3 is TGCAGCGTTGACGACAGGGGCACCGGGGAGCTGTTTTTT. Protein sequence: CSVDDRGTGELFF.

The table lists this clonotype with many counts. This chain connects TRBV20-1 to TRBJ2-5; TRBD1 or TRBD2 may be the D gene (5 bases each). V gave up 0 bases and J gave up 2 bases, with 16 bases separating them. The V gene's germline CDR1 is DFQATT and CDR2 SNEGSKA (reference sequence). The length of the CDR3 is 16 residues. CDR3 sequence (DNA): TGCAGTGCTAGAGATCGGATAGGCTGGGGGCAAGAGACCCAGTACTTC. Its translation: CSARDRIGWGQETQYF.

This clonotype has only a few counts. The CDR3 region has the DNA TGTGCCAGCAGTGAAGCTCTAGCTCCCTACGAGCAGTACTTC. This gives the protein CASSEALAPYEQYF. The genes are TRBV6-1 and TRBJ2-7, with D maybe TRBD2 (5 bases). Germline lookup yields CDR1 MNHNS and CDR2 SASEGT. V lost 0 bases and J 2 bases, leaving 8 bases between the germline ends. There are 14 residues in the CDR3.

The rearrangement joins TRBV6-2 or TRBV6-3 to TRBJ2-2; 8 bases are a match to TRBD1. There are 15 residues in the CDR3. The V and J ends lost 5 bases and 1 base, in that order; junction bases with no gene match: 3. Germline V gene data show CDR1 as MNHEY and CDR2 as SVGEGT. CDR3 nucleotide sequence: TGTGCCAGCAGTACAGGGGGACGGAACACCGGGGAGCTGTTTTTT. Its protein is CASSTGGRNTGELFF.

This chain uses TRBV7-2 with TRBJ2-3, with TRBD1 matching over 8 bases. J lost 4 bases, V lost 5 bases, and 5 bases had no gene match. Per germline, CDR1 SGHTA and CDR2 FQGNSA. The CDR3 contains 14 residues. The DNA for the CDR3 is TGTGCCAGCAGCGTACAGGGGGTTTCAGATACGCAGTATTTT. This encodes CASSVQGVSDTQYF.

As to this clonotype: This could be a read error, since a much larger clone is one nucleotide away. V and J are TRBV7-2 and TRBJ2-7; tentative D call: TRBD2 (6 bases). Germline V gene data show CDR1 as SGHTA and CDR2 as FQGNSA. The ends were cut back, 5 bases at V and 0 bases at J, with 14 bases in the middle. The CDR3 is 15 amino acids. The CDR3 spells CASSHGAGSSYEQYF. The CDR3 coding sequence is TGTGCCAGCAGCCACGGGGCGGGAAGCTCCTACGAGCAGTACTTC.

In the case of this clonotype: An end of the junction does not agree with germline; a read error may underlie this. V and J are TRBV4-1 and TRBJ2-1; 7 nucleotides match TRBD2. The CDR3 is made up of 15 amino acids. The germline V gene has CDR1 MGHRA and CDR2 YSYEKL. CDR3 residues: CASSPQRGSYNQQFF. For the CDR3, the DNA is TGCGCCAGCAGCCCGCAGCGGGGTTCCTACAATCAGCAGTTCTTC.